A single sample is the source of the 25 T cell receptor beta chains below, sequenced in a study of T cell responses to AZD1222 COVID-19 vaccine. This table comes from immunoSEQ multiplex PCR, and its TCRdb copy is limited to in-frame clones, with some not included. The sample lists more than 150,000 clones, more than 75% occurring once. Sequenced here: peripheral blood, sampled on day 0 of MenACWY control vaccination. Receptor source: an adult in good health.

The chain carries TRBV9 and TRBJ2-3; 7 nucleotides align to TRBD2. The germline V gene encodes CDR1 SGDLS and CDR2 YYNGEE. This CDR3 spans 16 amino acids. V shed 0 bases and J 2 bases; nucleotides not matched to a gene: 6. CDR3 in amino acids: CASSVGASGLTDTQYF. DNA of the CDR3: TGTGCCAGCAGCGTAGGGGCTAGCGGTCTCACAGATACGCAGTATTTT.

The chain combines TRBV12-3 or TRBV12-4 with TRBJ2-7; D remains ambiguous. This CDR3 is built from 13 residues. V dropped 2 bases and J dropped 3 bases, with 8 bases sitting between them. CDR3 residues: CASSLYTFYEQYF. The CDR3 DNA follows: TGTGCCAGCAGTTTATACACGTTCTACGAGCAGTACTTC.

The rearrangement links TRBV14 to TRBJ2-2; D uncertain. The V end lost 2 bases, the J end lost 5 bases, and 15 bases lay between the germline ends. Germline lookup yields CDR1 SGHDN and CDR2 FVKESK. The CDR3 extends over 16 amino acids. The CDR3 reads CASSQSAFGRTGELFF. The DNA for the CDR3 is TGTGCCAGCAGCCAAAGCGCTTTTGGCCGGACCGGGGAGCTGTTTTTT. Drawing the rest from reference TRBV14 and TRBJ2-2, the complete variable domain is EAGVTQFPSHSVIEKGQTVTLRCDPISGHDNLYWYRRVMGKEIKFLLHFVKESKQDESGMPNNRFLAERTGGTYSTLKVQPAELEDSGVYFCASSQSAFGRTGELFFGEGSRLTVL.

The V gene is TRBV28, the J gene TRBJ1-2; D is undetermined. V shed 6 bases and J shed 9 bases, with 14 bases lying between them. The CDR3 covers 12 residues. Germline lookup yields CDR1 MDHEN and CDR2 SYDVKM. This CDR3 reads CASSTSVRRYTF. The DNA for the CDR3 is TGTGCCAGCAGCACATCCGTCCGTCGCTACACCTTC.

V gene TRBV29-1 combines with J gene TRBJ1-2; TRBD1 matches 8 bases. Germline values: CDR1 SQVTM, CDR2 ANQGSEA. V lost 7 bases, J lost 4 bases, and 8 bases stayed unmatched. The CDR3 has 13 residues. CDR3 coding DNA: TGCAGCGCGGTAGGGGACAGGCTCTATGGCTACACCTTC. Protein product: CSAVGDRLYGYTF.

The rearrangement uses TRBV28 and TRBJ1-4, with D maybe TRBD1 (6 bases). V lost 7 bases and J lost 8, with 14 bases in between. The CDR3 consists of 13 residues. Germline V gene data show CDR1 as MDHEN and CDR2 as SYDVKM. Here the CDR3 reads CASMGARREKLFF. CDR3 bases: TGTGCCAGCATGGGGGCCAGGCGGGAAAAACTGTTTTTT.

The chain joins TRBV11-2 to TRBJ1-6; D is possibly TRBD1 (6 bases). The ends were cut back, 5 bases at V and 10 bases at J, with 15 bases in the middle. Germline CDR1 and CDR2: SGHAT and FQNNGV. This CDR3 comprises 14 residues. The CDR3 DNA reads as TGTGCCAGCAGCCCCCGACAGGATCGCTCACCCCTCCACTTT. Its translation is CASSPRQDRSPLHF.

The rearrangement uses TRBV18 and TRBJ2-1; tentatively, D is TRBD1 (6 bases). The ends were cut back, 4 bases at V and 9 bases at J, with 10 bases in the middle. This CDR3 comprises 12 residues. Germline V gives CDR1 KGHSH, CDR2 LQKENI. DNA for the CDR3: TGTGCCAGCTCACACAGGGTCCGTGAGCAGTTCTTC. Residues: CASSHRVREQFF.

The chain recombines TRBV19 with TRBJ2-1; TRBD2 aligns across 9 bases. The germline V gene has CDR1 LNHDA and CDR2 SQIVND (reference sequence). V trimming: 4 bases; J trimming: 5 bases; junction bases outside the gene matches: 9. This CDR3 is built from 16 residues. The CDR3 protein is CASSKGTSRNNNEQFF. Here the CDR3 DNA reads TGTGCCAGTAGTAAGGGGACTAGCAGAAATAACAATGAGCAGTTCTTC.

The chain uses TRBV30 and TRBJ1-6; a weak D match, TRBD1 (6 bases). The V gene lost 1 base and the J gene lost 7 bases, with 14 bases spanning the gap. Per germline, CDR1 GTSNPN and CDR2 SVGIG (reference sequence). CDR3 size: 15 residues. Written as DNA, the CDR3 is TGTGCCTGGAGTGGTAAACAGGGCGACAATTCACCCCTCCACTTT. This encodes CAWSGKQGDNSPLHF.

V and J are TRBV7-2 and TRBJ2-5, with a weak D call TRBD1 (5 bases). The CDR3 is made up of 15 amino acids. V was trimmed by 1 base and J by 1 base, leaving 10 bases between them. Germline loops: CDR1 SGHTA, CDR2 FQGNSA. The CDR3 loop is CASSLEVRAQETQYF. CDR3 nucleotides: TGTGCCAGCAGCTTAGAAGTCAGGGCCCAAGAGACCCAGTACTTC.

This chain connects TRBV6-5 to TRBJ2-2; 7 bases match TRBD1. From germline, CDR1 is MNHEY and CDR2 SVGAGI. Trimming at V came to 7 bases and at J to 1 base, leaving 6 bases not matched to a gene. The CDR3 spans 15 residues. The CDR3 sequence: CASKSWDRNTGELFF. The CDR3 coding sequence is TGTGCCAGCAAATCCTGGGACAGGAACACCGGGGAGCTGTTTTTT.

This rearrangement joins TRBV2 to TRBJ2-1; 11 bases agree with TRBD2. Germline-derived CDR1 and CDR2 are SNHLY and FYNNEI. The CDR3 runs to 15 residues. The V gene end was trimmed by 7 bases and the J gene end by 6 bases; junction bases not matched to a gene: 8. The CDR3: CASKTLAGGSNEQFF. CDR3 bases: TGTGCCAGCAAGACCCTAGCGGGGGGAAGCAATGAGCAGTTCTTC.

This rearrangement joins TRBV28 to TRBJ2-3; D tentatively fits TRBD1 or TRBD2 (5 bases each). V was pared by 8 bases and J by 2 bases, with 11 bases between. From germline, CDR1 is MDHEN and CDR2 SYDVKM. The CDR3 is 13 residues long. CDR3 sequence (DNA): TGTGCCAGCGGGACCCGCTACACAGATACGCAGTATTTT. Translation: CASGTRYTDTQYF.

This rearrangement joins TRBV2 to TRBJ1-2, with 10 bases fitting TRBD1. From germline, CDR1 is SNHLY and CDR2 FYNNEI. The CDR3 is 13 residues long. V lost 7 bases and J lost 6; bases outside the gene matches: 5. The CDR3 nucleotides read TGTGCCAGCACTTACGGACAGGGGGATGGCTACACCTTC. Its protein is CASTYGQGDGYTF.

The chain links TRBV7-2 to TRBJ2-2, with D perhaps TRBD2 (6 bases). CDR3 length equals 16 residues. Germline CDR1 and CDR2: SGHTA and FQGNSA. V shed 3 bases and J shed 6 bases, with 17 bases lying between them. CDR3 loop: CASSLTSLTGAGELFF. DNA of the CDR3: TGTGCCAGCAGCTTGACTAGTTTAACGGGTGCCGGGGAGCTGTTTTTT. Based on the CDR3 plus reference TRBV7-2 and TRBJ2-2, the full variable domain is GAGVSQSPSNKVTEKGKDVELRCDPISGHTALYWYRQSLGQGLEFLIYFQGNSAPDKSGLPSDRFSAERTGGSVSTLTIQRTQQEDSAVYLCASSLTSLTGAGELFFGEGSRLTVL.

The CDR3 protein is CASNGNYGYTF. CDR3 nucleotides: TGTGCCAGCAACGGAAACTATGGCTACACCTTC. The V gene is TRBV6-5, the J gene TRBJ1-2; D gene unclear. CDR1 is MNHEY and CDR2 is SVGAGI in the germline V gene. The CDR3 totals 11 residues. V was pared by 7 bases and J by 2 bases, with 5 bases between.

The V call is TRBV3-1 (or the pseudogene TRBV3-2), the J call TRBJ1-3; D unclear. This CDR3 region has 14 residues. Trimming left V 2 bases short and J 0 bases short, with 5 bases between. Germline CDR1 is LGHDT and CDR2 is YNNKEL (reference sequence). The CDR3, as DNA: TGTGCCAGCAGCCAAACGAGCTCTGGAAACACCATATATTTT. Translated, it gives CASSQTSSGNTIYF.

The rearrangement joins TRBV6-5 to TRBJ2-1; D possibly corresponds to TRBD2 (5 bases). CDR3 size: 14 residues. V was pared by 4 bases and J by 8 bases, with 15 bases between. Germline V gives CDR1 MNHEY, CDR2 SVGAGI. The CDR3 DNA follows: TGTGCCAGCAGTTCCCACCGGGTGCGGGATGAGCAGTTCTTC. Amino acids: CASSSHRVRDEQFF.

V is TRBV5-1 and J is TRBJ2-7, with D perhaps matching TRBD1 or TRBD2 (5 bases each). V lost 4 bases and J 3 bases, leaving 17 bases between the germline ends. Germline V lookup: CDR1 SGHRS, CDR2 YFSETQ. This CDR3 is 15 amino acids long. CDR3 protein: CASSPLEGPRYEQYF. CDR3 sequence (DNA): TGCGCCAGCAGCCCACTTGAGGGACCCCGCTACGAGCAGTACTTC.

The rearrangement links TRBV11-1 to TRBJ2-5; D is unresolved. The germline V gene encodes CDR1 SGHAT and CDR2 FQDESV (reference sequence). V lost 2 bases and J lost 1, with 14 bases in between. The CDR3 is 16 residues long. CDR3 protein: CASSLRAGRIQETQYF. The DNA for the CDR3 is TGTGCCAGCAGCTTAAGGGCTGGGCGGATCCAAGAGACCCAGTACTTC.

As concerns this clone: At the DNA level, this CDR3 is encoded by other sequences in the same sample as well. V usage is TRBV15 and J usage is TRBJ1-5; D is ambiguous. Trimming stripped 0 bases from V and 4 bases from J, with 4 bases between. Per the germline V gene, CDR1 is LNHNV and CDR2 is YYDKDF (reference sequence). The CDR3 spans 13 residues. The CDR3 nucleotides read TGTGCCACCAGCAGAGATCGAAATCAGCCCCAGCATTTT. Encoded protein: CATSRDRNQPQHF.

The chain is built from TRBV29-1 and TRBJ2-7, with TRBD1 identical over 8 bases. Trimming at V came to 6 bases and at J to 5 bases, leaving 3 bases not matched to a gene. Germline V lookup: CDR1 SQVTM, CDR2 ANQGSEA. This CDR3 region has 11 residues. The CDR3, as DNA: TGCAGCGTGGTACAGGGGGACGAGCAGTACTTC. It yields the protein CSVVQGDEQYF.

The J gene is TRBJ2-7, the V gene TRBV5-1; TRBD1 matches at 7 bases. The germline V gene encodes CDR1 SGHRS and CDR2 YFSETQ. Trimming took 5 bases from V and 4 from J; bases not matched to a gene: 12. The length of the CDR3 is 15 residues. Here the CDR3 reads CASSQSGTETYEQYF. DNA for the CDR3: TGCGCCAGCAGTCAATCCGGGACAGAAACTTACGAGCAGTACTTC.

The CDR3 sequence is CASSDSRVVTGPLGNQPQHF. The CDR3 nucleotides are TGTGCCAGCAGTGACTCGAGAGTAGTGACGGGCCCATTGGGCAATCAGCCCCAGCATTTT. The chain couples TRBV6-4 to TRBJ1-5; the D is unclear. The CDR3 has 20 residues. The germline V gene has CDR1 MRHNA and CDR2 SNTAGT. Between the trimmed V and J ends, which lost 0 bases and 2 bases, there was a span of 23 bases.